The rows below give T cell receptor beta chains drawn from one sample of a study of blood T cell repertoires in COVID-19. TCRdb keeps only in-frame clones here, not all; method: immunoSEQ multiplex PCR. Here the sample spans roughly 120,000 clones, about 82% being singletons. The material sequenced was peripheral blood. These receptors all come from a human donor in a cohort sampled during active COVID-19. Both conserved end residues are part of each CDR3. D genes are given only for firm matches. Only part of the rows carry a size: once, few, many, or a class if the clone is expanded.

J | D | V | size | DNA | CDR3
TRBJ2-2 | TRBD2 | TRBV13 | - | TGTGCCAGCAGCTCCTATGGTGGGACTAGCGGCACCGGGGAGCTGTTTTTT | CASSSYGGTSGTGELFF
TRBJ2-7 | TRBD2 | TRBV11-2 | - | TGTGCCAGCAGCCGAATACTAGCGGGAGGGCCCGTCATCGACGAGCAGTACTTC | CASSRILAGGPVIDEQYF
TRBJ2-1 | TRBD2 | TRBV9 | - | TGTGCCAGCAGCCCACCCTTAGCGGGAGCGGCTTGGGATGAGCAGTTCTTC | CASSPPLAGAAWDEQFF
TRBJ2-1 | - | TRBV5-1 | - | TGCGCCAGCAGCTCGGACAGCAGCTCCTACAATGAGCAGTTCTTC | CASSSDSSSYNEQFF
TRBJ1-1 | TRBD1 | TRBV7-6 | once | TGTGCCAGCAGCTTTTGGACAGGGGGCGGCACTGAAGCTTTCTTT | CASSFWTGGGTEAFF
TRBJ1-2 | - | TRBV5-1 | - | TGCGCCAGCAGCTTGGCCGTGGGGCCCTATGGCTACACCTTC | CASSLAVGPYGYTF
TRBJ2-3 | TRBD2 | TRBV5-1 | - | TGCGCCAGCAGCTTGACGGGACTAGCGGGACTCACAGATACGCAGTATTTT | CASSLTGLAGLTDTQYF
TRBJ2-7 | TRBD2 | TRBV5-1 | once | TGCGCCAGCAGCTTTGGCGGGAGGTCGGGAGAGCAGTACTTC | CASSFGGRSGEQYF
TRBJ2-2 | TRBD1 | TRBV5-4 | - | TGTGCCAGCAGCTTGCCCGGGACAGGGCCCACCGGGGAGCTGTTTTTT | CASSLPGTGPTGELFF
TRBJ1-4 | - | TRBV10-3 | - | TGTGCCATCAGTGAGACAGGGCAGGCTAATGAAAAACTGTTTTTT | CAISETGQANEKLFF
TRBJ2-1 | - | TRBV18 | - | TGTGCCAGCTCACCACCTAGAGCCTACAATGAGCAGTTCTTC | CASSPPRAYNEQFF
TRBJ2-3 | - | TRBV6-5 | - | TGTGCCAGCAGTCGGGAGTCTGGTCGTACGCAGTATTTT | CASSRESGRTQYF
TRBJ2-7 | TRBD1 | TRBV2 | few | TGTGCCAGCAGGGGACAGGGAGCGGGGGAGCAGTACTTC | CASRGQGAGEQYF
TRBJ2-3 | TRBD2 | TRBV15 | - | TGTGCCACCAGCAGAGTTCCAGCGGGAGGGCCCGGAGATACGCAGTATTTT | CATSRVPAGGPGDTQYF
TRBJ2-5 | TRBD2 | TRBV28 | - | TGTGCCAGCAGCTCATGGAGCGGGAGGGAAGAGACCCAGTACTTC | CASSSWSGREETQYF
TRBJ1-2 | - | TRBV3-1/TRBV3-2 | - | TGTGCCAGCAGCCAAGAGGGGGCGCGGTTCGGCGGCTACACCTTC | CASSQEGARFGGYTF
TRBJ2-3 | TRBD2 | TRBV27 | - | TGTGCCAGCAGCACTAGCGGGAGGACGCAGTATTTT | CASSTSGRTQYF
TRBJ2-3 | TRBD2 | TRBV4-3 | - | TGCGCCAGCAGCCCCAGTAGCGGGAGGGTTCAAGATACGCAGTATTTT | CASSPSSGRVQDTQYF
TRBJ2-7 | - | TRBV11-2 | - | TGTGCCAGCAGCTCAGGTGTCCAGGGGAAGTTCTTC | CASSSGVQGKFF
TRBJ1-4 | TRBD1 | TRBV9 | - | TGTGCCAGCAGCGGGTACGGGACAGAAGAAAAACTGTTTTTT | CASSGYGTEEKLFF
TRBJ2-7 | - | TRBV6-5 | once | TGTGCCAGCGGTTCAGGGGCAAGGGCTTACGAGCAGTACTTC | CASGSGARAYEQYF
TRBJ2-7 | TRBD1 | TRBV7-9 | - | TGTGCCAGCAGCTACTTGGACAGGAGCTCCTACGAGCAGTACTTC | CASSYLDRSSYEQYF
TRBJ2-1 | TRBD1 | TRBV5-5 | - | TGTGCCAGCAAGGGACAGGGGAGGAATGAGCAGTTCTTC | CASKGQGRNEQFF
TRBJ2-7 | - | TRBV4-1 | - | TGCGCCAGCAGCCAACGGGGGTTTTCCTACGAGCAGTACTTC | CASSQRGFSYEQYF
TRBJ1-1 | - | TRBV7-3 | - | TGTGCCAGCAGTCGGGGGGCGAACACTGAAGCTTTCTTT | CASSRGANTEAFF
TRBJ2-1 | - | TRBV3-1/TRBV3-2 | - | TGTGCCAGCAGCCCTCAGAGCTCTCGCGGAGGACAGTTCTTC | CASSPQSSRGGQFF
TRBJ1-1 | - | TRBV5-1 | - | TGCGCCAGCAGCTTGGCCCCGGGGGGCCCCACTGAAGCTTTCTTT | CASSLAPGGPTEAFF
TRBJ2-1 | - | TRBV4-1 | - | TGCGCCAGCAGCCAAGAACGCCACGGACATCACTACAATGAGCAGTTCTTC | CASSQERHGHHYNEQFF
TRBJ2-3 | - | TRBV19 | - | TGTGCCAGTAGTATAGCGAGGGTAGCGGTCACAGATACGCAGTATTTT | CASSIARVAVTDTQYF
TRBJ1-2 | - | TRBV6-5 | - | TGTGCCAGCAGTCCCATGTTGGGTTTGGAGGGCTACACCTTC | CASSPMLGLEGYTF
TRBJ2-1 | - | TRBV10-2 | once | TGCGCCAGCAGTGGAAAACGGGAGTGGGGTGAGCAGTTCTTC | CASSGKREWGEQFF
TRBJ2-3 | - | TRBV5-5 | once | TGTGCCAGCTTATTTGGCTTGGGCACAGATACGCAGTATTTT | CASLFGLGTDTQYF
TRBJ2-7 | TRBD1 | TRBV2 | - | TGTGCCAGCAACCCGACAGGGTCCGAGCAGTACTTC | CASNPTGSEQYF
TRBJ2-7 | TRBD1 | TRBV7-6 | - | TGTGCCAGCAGCGAATCGGGACAGGGTCACGAGCAGTACTTC | CASSESGQGHEQYF
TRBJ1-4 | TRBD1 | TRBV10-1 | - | TGCGCCAGCAGTGAGACAGGGGCAACTAATGAAAAACTGTTTTTT | CASSETGATNEKLFF
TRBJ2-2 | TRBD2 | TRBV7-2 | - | TGTGCCAGCAGCTTAGATCCTAGCGGGACCACCGGGGAGCTGTTTTTT | CASSLDPSGTTGELFF
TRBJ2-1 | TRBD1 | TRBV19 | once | TGTGCCAGTAGCGGAGGACAGGGTTGGTTTCGTGAGCAGTTCTTC | CASSGGQGWFREQFF
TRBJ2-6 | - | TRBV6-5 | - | TGTGCCAGCCGGGTCTCTGGGGCCAACGTCCTGACTTTC | CASRVSGANVLTF
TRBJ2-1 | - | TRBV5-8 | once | TGTGCCAGCAGCTTGAATGGGAGATGGCAGTTCTTC | CASSLNGRWQFF
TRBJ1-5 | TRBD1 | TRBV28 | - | TGTGCCAGCAGGGGACAGGGGGACAATCAGCCCCAGCATTTT | CASRGQGDNQPQHF
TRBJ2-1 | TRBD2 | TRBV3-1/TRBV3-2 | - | TGTGCCAGCAGCCAAGGGGGCGGGAGGGGCCCCTACAATGAGCAGTTCTTC | CASSQGGGRGPYNEQFF
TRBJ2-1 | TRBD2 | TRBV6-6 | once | TGTGCCAGCAGTCCGGGGGGAGGGCCGAATGAGCAGTTCTTC | CASSPGGGPNEQFF
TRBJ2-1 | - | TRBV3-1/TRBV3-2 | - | TGTGCCAGTCAAAACTTCAATGAGCAGTTCTTC | CASQNFNEQFF
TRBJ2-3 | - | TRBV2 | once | TGTGCCAGCACCCGAGCGGGCCCCACAGATACGCAGTATTTT | CASTRAGPTDTQYF
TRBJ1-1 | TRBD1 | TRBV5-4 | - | TGTGCCAGCAGCTGGGACAGCACCGAAGCTTTCTTT | CASSWDSTEAFF
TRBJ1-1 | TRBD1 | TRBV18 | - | TGTGCCAGCTCACAGGGACAGGGGGCGTCTGAAGCTTTCTTT | CASSQGQGASEAFF
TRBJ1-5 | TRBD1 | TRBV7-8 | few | TGTGCCAGCAGCTTCCTCCCGGGACAGGGAGTGGGCAGCAATCAGCCCCAGCATTTT | CASSFLPGQGVGSNQPQHF
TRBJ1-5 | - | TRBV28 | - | TGTGCCAGCAGTTTGACAGGCAATCAGCCCCAGCATTTT | CASSLTGNQPQHF
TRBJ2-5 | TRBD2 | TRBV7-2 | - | TGTGCCAGCAGCTTAGATTTGCGGGAGAGGACCCAGTACTTC | CASSLDLRERTQYF
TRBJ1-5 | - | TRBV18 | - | TGTGCCAGCTCACCACCAGGAGATCACAATCAGCCCCAGCATTTT | CASSPPGDHNQPQHF
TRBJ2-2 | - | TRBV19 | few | TGTGCCAGTAGCGGCAGGGGAACTGTCAACACCGGGGAGCTGTTTTTT | CASSGRGTVNTGELFF
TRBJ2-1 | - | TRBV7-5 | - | TGTGCCAGAAGCTTAGTGGGGACTAGCGGGGGGAGGTGCAATCCCTACAATGAGCAGTTCTTC | CARSLVGTSGGRCNPYNEQFF
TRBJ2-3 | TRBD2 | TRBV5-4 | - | TGTGCCAGCAGTTGGACTAGCGGCACAGATACGCAGTATTTT | CASSWTSGTDTQYF
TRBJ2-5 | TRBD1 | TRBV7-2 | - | TGTGCCAGCAGTCAGGACAGGGGGCATGAGACCCAGTACTTC | CASSQDRGHETQYF
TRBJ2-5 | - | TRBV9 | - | TGTGCCAGCAGCGAAGGACTTTTACAAGAGACCCAGTACTTC | CASSEGLLQETQYF